The 5 T cell receptor beta chains in this list originate from one sample, sequenced in a study of T cells in Graves' hyperthyroidism and ophthalmopathy. Using RNA transcripts as the source, TCR beta CDR3 regions were amplified. HTBI primers drove first-round RT-PCR of the TCR CDR3. TCRdb re-called the multiplex PCR reads with MiXCR, one entry per CDR3 protein. This table has 600,000 to 750,000 distinct CDR3 sequences, around a sixth appearing once. Sequencing was performed on blood. Receptors were obtained from a man aged 50 to 60 with Graves' hyperthyroidism.

This clonotype was recorded at least ten times. The gene calls are TRBV12-3 or TRBV12-4 and TRBJ2-7; D not certain. V shed 5 bases and J shed 4 bases, with 6 bases lying between them. The CDR3 length is 11 residues. CDR3 nucleotides: TGTGCCAGCAGTCGTAAATACGAGCAGTACTTC. Amino acids: CASSRKYEQYF.

This clonotype appeared many times. The chain combines TRBV3-1 with TRBJ2-7; TRBD2 agrees at 9 bases. J gave up 7 bases and V 3 bases, and 10 bases lay outside the gene matches. Germline CDR1 reads LGHDT; CDR2 reads YNNKEL (reference sequence). This CDR3 is 15 amino acids long. CDR3 region: CASSHALAGVREQYF. DNA for the CDR3: TGTGCCAGCAGCCATGCCTTAGCGGGAGTGAGGGAGCAGTACTTC.

This clonotype was counted ten times or more. The J gene is TRBJ2-1, the V gene TRBV28; a possible D gene is TRBD2 (6 bases). Germline CDR1 reads MDHEN; CDR2 reads SYDVKM. With 5 bases removed from V and 9 bases from J, the gap between germline ends came to 20 bases. This CDR3 comprises 15 residues. The CDR3 region has the DNA TGTGCCAGCAGTGGGGCGGGGAATGCAGGTGGTGAGCAGTTCTTC. It codes for CASSGAGNAGGEQFF.

The chain links TRBV19 to TRBJ2-7; 7 nucleotides agree with TRBD1. Trimming at V came to 5 bases and at J to 8 bases, leaving 9 bases not matched to a gene. This CDR3 has 13 amino acids. Per the germline V gene, CDR1 is LNHDA and CDR2 is SQIVND (reference sequence). CDR3 nucleotide sequence: TGTGCCAGTAGTCCCAACGGACAGGTCCAGCAGTACTTC. Translating gives CASSPNGQVQQYF.

As regards this clonotype: The conserved final phenylalanine or tryptophan is absent from the CDR3, which likely points to a read error. The limits of the CDR3 on the DNA are not certain, so only TCRdb's listed CDR3 is given. The chain combines TRBV5-1 with TRBJ2-1. The CDR3 totals 15 residues, both ends included. Looked up from germline, CDR1 is SGHRS and CDR2 is YFSETQ. CDR3 amino acids: CASSLDGISYNEQFL.